Following are 24 T cell receptor beta chains from one sample sequenced in a study of blood T cell repertoires in COVID-19. Assay: immunoSEQ multiplex PCR; the TCRdb copy retains only in-frame clones and omits some. The sample consists of about 250,000 clones, 75% to 85% of them appearing once. The sample was peripheral blood. The receptor set was obtained from a human donor in a cohort sampled during active COVID-19.

This chain joins TRBV4-2 and TRBJ2-1; 10 bases align to TRBD2. CDR1 and CDR2 (germline): LGHNA, YNFKEQ. CDR3 length: 17 amino acids. Trimming removed 3 bases from V and 4 bases from J; junction bases left unmatched: 9. In DNA, the CDR3 is TGTGCCAGCAGCCACTCCAGAGCGGGAGGGTTTTACAATGAGCAGTTCTTC. It translates to CASSHSRAGGFYNEQFF.

As for this clone: This specimen includes other DNA sequences encoding the same CDR3. V gene TRBV12-3 or TRBV12-4 combines with J gene TRBJ2-3; D might be TRBD2 (5 bases). The CDR3 consists of 12 residues. Trimming stripped 3 bases from V and 6 bases from J, with 7 bases between. CDR3 nucleotides: TGTGCCAGCAGTTTTGGCGGGGATACGCAGTATTTT. This codes for CASSFGGDTQYF.

This rearrangement joins TRBV28 to TRBJ2-7; D might be TRBD2 (6 bases). V gave up 7 bases and J gave up 12 bases, with 22 bases separating them. This CDR3 region has 13 residues. CDR1 is MDHEN, CDR2 SYDVKM, per germline. CDR3 DNA: TGTGCCAGCACCCTGGGGCGGGACGGACTGCGGTACTTC. This gives the protein CASTLGRDGLRYF.

The chain recombines TRBV29-1 with TRBJ2-7; D gene uncertain. Looked up from germline, CDR1 is SQVTM and CDR2 is ANQGSEA. The ends were cut back, 5 bases at V and 7 bases at J, with 12 bases in the middle. CDR3 length equals 11 residues. In DNA, the CDR3 is TGCAGCGTTTACATACAATCTGAGCAGTACTTC. It yields the protein CSVYIQSEQYF.

The chain links TRBV5-4 to TRBJ1-1; perhaps TRBD1 as D (5 bases). V lost 2 bases, J lost 4 bases, and 12 bases lay in between. The CDR3 length is 14 residues. CDR1 is SGHNT and CDR2 is YYREEE in the germline V gene (reference sequence). In DNA, the CDR3 is TGTGCCAGCAGCTTATTTCAGGGCAGCACTGAAGCTTTCTTT. It codes for CASSLFQGSTEAFF.

V usage is TRBV18 and J usage is TRBJ2-7; D might be TRBD1 (5 bases). There are 14 residues in the CDR3. V was pared by 3 bases and J by 7 bases, with 16 bases between. Germline loops: CDR1 KGHSH, CDR2 LQKENI. This chain's CDR3 is CASSPNRLSEEQYF. The CDR3 nucleotides are TGTGCCAGCTCACCTAACAGGCTGTCGGAAGAGCAGTACTTC.

J is TRBJ1-4 and V is TRBV2, with D perhaps matching TRBD1 (5 bases). This CDR3 has 15 residues. The germline V and J ends were trimmed by 6 bases and 8 bases, with 19 bases remaining between them. The germline gives CDR1 SNHLY, CDR2 FYNNEI. The CDR3: CASSLGASLGEKLFF. The CDR3 DNA reads TGTGCCAGCAGCCTTGGGGCAAGCCTGGGGGAAAAACTGTTTTTT.

The chain employs TRBV24-1 and TRBJ2-1, with 9 bases matching TRBD2. The CDR3 is 16 amino acids. J lost 4 bases, V lost 3 bases, and 6 bases had no gene match. Germline CDR1 reads KGHDR; CDR2 reads SFDVKD. In nucleotides, the CDR3 is TGTGCCACCAGTGATCATACTAGCGGGTTTTACAATGAGCAGTTCTTC. Protein sequence: CATSDHTSGFYNEQFF.

The sample holds one count of this clone. This chain uses TRBV7-2 with TRBJ2-2; TRBD1 might be the D (6 bases). Per the germline V gene, CDR1 is SGHTA and CDR2 is FQGNSA. V lost 2 bases to trimming and J lost 0 bases, with 10 bases between them. This CDR3 is built from 16 residues. The DNA for the CDR3 is TGTGCCAGCAGCTTAAATTACAGGGCGAACACCGGGGAGCTGTTTTTT. It specifies CASSLNYRANTGELFF.

V and J are TRBV4-1 and TRBJ2-3, with D uncertain. V lost 2 bases, J lost 2 bases, and 5 bases lay in between. Germline-derived CDR1 and CDR2 are MGHRA and YSYEKL. The CDR3 runs to 13 residues. CDR3 loop: CASSQTITDTQYF. As DNA, the CDR3 is TGCGCCAGCAGCCAAACTATCACAGATACGCAGTATTTT.

The table lists this clone with a few counts. The chain combines TRBV9 with TRBJ2-2; D is unresolved. Germline V CDR1 and CDR2: SGDLS, YYNGEE. The CDR3 covers 15 residues. V was shortened by 6 bases and J by 3 bases, with 15 bases between the two germline ends. The CDR3 reads CASTPSGSDTGELFF. CDR3 DNA: TGTGCCAGCACCCCCTCCGGGTCCGACACCGGGGAGCTGTTTTTT.

The V and J genes are TRBV19 and TRBJ2-7; weak D call: TRBD1 (6 bases). V lost 6 bases and J lost 6, with 12 bases in between. Germline loops: CDR1 LNHDA, CDR2 SQIVND (reference sequence). There are 12 residues in the CDR3. Written as DNA, the CDR3 is TGTGCCAGTAGCCCGGGACAAGTCGAGCAGTACTTC. Its protein product is CASSPGQVEQYF.

The rearrangement uses TRBV7-9 and TRBJ2-1, with 12 nucleotides matching TRBD2. Germline CDR1 is SEHNR and CDR2 is FQNEAQ (reference sequence). The CDR3 is 17 amino acids. The J segment lost 3 bases and the V segment lost 5 bases, leaving 8 bases of the junction unmatched. The CDR3 DNA reads TGTGCCAGCAGCGCGAGACTAGCGGGAGCAAACTACAATGAGCAGTTCTTC. Protein: CASSARLAGANYNEQFF.

The chain has TRBV5-5 and TRBJ1-1, with D uncertain. This CDR3 spans 13 amino acids. V gave up 4 bases and J gave up 3 bases, with 10 bases separating them. The germline CDR1 and CDR2 sequences are SGHKS and YYEKEE (reference sequence). The CDR3, as DNA: TGTGCCAGCAGCCCTTACTCGGACACTGAAGCTTTCTTT. Protein: CASSPYSDTEAFF.

The gene calls are TRBV29-1 and TRBJ1-6; 7 positions match TRBD1. The CDR3 contains 13 residues. V shed 4 bases and J 6 bases; nucleotides not matched to a gene: 3. CDR1 SQVTM and CDR2 ANQGSEA come from the germline V gene. The CDR3 spells CSVGQGGNSPLHF. CDR3 bases: TGCAGCGTTGGGCAGGGGGGTAATTCACCCCTCCACTTT.

A word on this clone: This may stem from a read error, because a much larger clone lies one nucleotide away. V is TRBV7-9 and J is TRBJ1-1; unclear D gene. Germline CDR1 and CDR2: SEHNR and FQNEAQ (reference sequence). CDR3 length: 12 residues. The germline V and J ends were trimmed by 5 bases and 4 bases, with 8 bases remaining between them. CDR3 DNA: TGTGCCAGCAGCCTCGGGAGCACTGAAGCTTTCTTT. Amino acid sequence: CASSLGSTEAFF.

V is TRBV27 and J is TRBJ1-5; D perhaps matches TRBD1 (5 bases). The V end lost 3 bases, the J end lost 6 bases, and 9 bases lay between the germline ends. Germline V gene lookup returns CDR1 MNHEY and CDR2 SMNVEV (reference sequence). CDR3 size: 13 residues. The CDR3 region has the DNA TGTGCCAGCAGTTTGGGTAGGGGTCAGCCCCAGCATTTT. Its translation is CASSLGRGQPQHF.

The chain recombines TRBV28 with TRBJ2-5, with 11 bases matching TRBD1. CDR3 length: 18 residues. Germline assignment: CDR1 MDHEN and CDR2 SYDVKM. Unmatched junction bases numbered 10, after V lost 4 bases and J lost 0 bases. This CDR3 is CASSSSGQGGENQETQYF. CDR3 nucleotide sequence: TGTGCCAGCAGTTCATCGGGACAGGGGGGAGAGAACCAAGAGACCCAGTACTTC.

The chain recombines TRBV2 with TRBJ2-1; 8 bases align to TRBD2. The CDR3 is 14 residues long. After removal of 5 bases from V and 7 bases from J, the junction contained 7 bases not matched to a gene. Germline CDR1 SNHLY, CDR2 FYNNEI. CDR3 nucleotide sequence: TGTGCCAGCAGTCAACCCCGACTAGCGAATGAGCAGTTCTTC. Residues: CASSQPRLANEQFF. Drawing the rest from reference TRBV2 and TRBJ2-1, the complete variable domain is EPEVTQTPSHQVTQMGQEVILRCVPISNHLYFYWYRQILGQKVEFLVSFYNNEISEKSEIFDDQFSVERPDGSNFTLKIRSTKLEDSAMYFCASSQPRLANEQFFGPGTRLTVL.

V is TRBV12-5 and J is TRBJ1-5, with TRBD1 as a possible D gene (6 bases). V lost 5 bases and J lost 4, with 12 bases in between. The germline gives CDR1 LGHNT, CDR2 FRNRAP. This CDR3 comprises 14 residues. Here the CDR3 reads CASGPRTGNQPQHF. CDR3 in DNA: TGTGCTAGTGGTCCACGAACAGGGAATCAGCCCCAGCATTTT.

The V call is TRBV5-8, the J call TRBJ2-1; a weak D match, TRBD1 (6 bases). The CDR3 consists of 11 residues. V gave up 2 bases and J gave up 14 bases, with 11 bases separating them. Germline loops: CDR1 SGHTS, CDR2 YDEGEE. The DNA of the CDR3 is TGTGCCAGCAGCTTCATACAGGGAAAGTTCTTC. This gives the protein CASSFIQGKFF.

This chain joins TRBV6-2 or TRBV6-3 and TRBJ1-5; unclear D gene. CDR3 length equals 17 residues. The V gene's germline CDR1 is MNHEY and CDR2 SVGEGT. Trimming removed 0 bases from V and 5 bases from J, with 17 bases in between. CDR3 bases: TGTGCCAGCAGTTACTCAGCGGGGATCTCCGGGGATCAGCCCCAGCATTTT. It codes for CASSYSAGISGDQPQHF.

This sequence joins TRBV20-1 and TRBJ2-2; D possibly corresponds to TRBD1 (6 bases). The CDR3 has 15 residues. Trimming left V 3 bases short and J 5 bases short, with 16 bases between. Per germline, CDR1 DFQATT and CDR2 SNEGSKA (reference sequence). This CDR3 reads CSASRDTLSTGELFF. The CDR3 nucleotides are TGCAGTGCTAGTAGGGACACCCTTAGTACCGGGGAGCTGTTTTTT.

A word on this clone: In the same sample, other DNA sequences code for this CDR3. The CDR3 sequence: CASSLSRGNTEAFF. In DNA, the CDR3 is TGTGCCAGCAGTTTATCAAGGGGGAACACTGAAGCTTTCTTT. V is TRBV27 and J is TRBJ1-1; tentatively, D is TRBD1 (5 bases). This CDR3 region has 14 residues. With 0 bases removed from V and 1 base from J, the gap between germline ends came to 6 bases. CDR1 MNHEY and CDR2 SMNVEV come from the germline V gene (reference sequence).